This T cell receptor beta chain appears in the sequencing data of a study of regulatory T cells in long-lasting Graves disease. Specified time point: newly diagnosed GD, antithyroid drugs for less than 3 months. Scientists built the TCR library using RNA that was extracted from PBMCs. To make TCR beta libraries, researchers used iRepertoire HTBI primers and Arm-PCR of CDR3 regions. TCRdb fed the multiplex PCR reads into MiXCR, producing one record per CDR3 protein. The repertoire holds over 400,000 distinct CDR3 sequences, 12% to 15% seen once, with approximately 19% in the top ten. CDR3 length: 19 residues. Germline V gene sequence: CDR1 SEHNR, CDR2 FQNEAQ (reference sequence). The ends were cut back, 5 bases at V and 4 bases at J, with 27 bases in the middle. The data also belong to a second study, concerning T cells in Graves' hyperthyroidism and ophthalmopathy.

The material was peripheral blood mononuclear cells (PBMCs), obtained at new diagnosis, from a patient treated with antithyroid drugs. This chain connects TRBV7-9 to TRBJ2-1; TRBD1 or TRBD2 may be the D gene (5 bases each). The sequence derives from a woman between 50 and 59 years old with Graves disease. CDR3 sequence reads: CASSPHRGVSRRFYNEQFF. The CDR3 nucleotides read TGTGCCAGCAGCCCCCACCGAGGGGTCTCCAGGAGATTTTACAATGAGCAGTTCTTC.